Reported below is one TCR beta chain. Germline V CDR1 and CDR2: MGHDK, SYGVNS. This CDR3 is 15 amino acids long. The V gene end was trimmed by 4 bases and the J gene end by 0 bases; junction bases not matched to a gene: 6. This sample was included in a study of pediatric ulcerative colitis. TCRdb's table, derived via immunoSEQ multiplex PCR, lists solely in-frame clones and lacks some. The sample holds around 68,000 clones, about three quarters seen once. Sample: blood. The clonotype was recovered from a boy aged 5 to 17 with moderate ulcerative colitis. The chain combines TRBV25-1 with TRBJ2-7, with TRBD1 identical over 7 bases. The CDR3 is CASSGQGQSSYEQYF. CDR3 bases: TGTGCCAGCAGTGGTCAGGGACAGAGCTCCTACGAGCAGTACTTC.